A single sample gave rise to the 3 T cell receptor beta chains below, sequenced in a study of response to subunit inactivated influenza vaccine. TCRdb ran MiXCR on the RT-PCR reads and lists one entry per CDR3 protein. Found here are roughly 700,000 distinct CDR3 sequences, roughly 14% of them singletons; the top ten hold 11%. The sample was PBMCs from blood, taken 11 to 12 days after vaccination. The receptors derive from a man in his fifties or sixties who received an inactivated influenza vaccine.

This chain connects TRBV14 to TRBJ2-4, with D perhaps matching TRBD1 (6 bases). Trimming left V 5 bases short and J 7 bases short, with 15 bases between. CDR3 length: 14 residues. In germline, CDR1 is SGHDN, CDR2 FVKESK. For the CDR3, the DNA is TGTGCCAGCAGCACTCGAGGACAGATTAACATTCAGTACTTC. Its protein product is CASSTRGQINIQYF.

The table lists this clonotype with a few counts. The chain recombines TRBV7-2 with TRBJ1-1; 7 bases align to TRBD1. V was pared by 5 bases and J by 0 bases, with 9 bases of the junction left unmatched. CDR3 length: 16 amino acids. Germline V gene data show CDR1 as SGHTA and CDR2 as FQGNSA. The CDR3 sequence is CASSDRDRYLNTEAFF. The DNA for the CDR3 is TGTGCCAGCAGCGATCGGGACAGATATTTGAACACTGAAGCTTTCTTT.

CDR3 nucleotide sequence: TGTGCCAGCAGCCGCAGCGGGGGAGAAAACAATGAGCAGTTCTTC. This encodes CASSRSGGENNEQFF. The V and J genes are TRBV7-2 and TRBJ2-1; 8 nucleotides match TRBD2. Per germline, CDR1 SGHTA and CDR2 FQGNSA. V shed 5 bases, J shed 5 bases, and the junction held 8 bases outside the gene matches. The CDR3 is made up of 15 amino acids.